Below are 23 T cell receptor beta chains sequenced from a single sample in a study of vaccination and CD4 T cells after COVID-19. Their antigens are not known. Described treatment: roughly 10-day PBMC culture with coronavirus spike peptide pools or control peptides (ViraFEST assay). The Oncomine TCR Beta short-read assay sequenced DNA from cultured CD4+ T cells. TCRdb itself ran the PCR reads through MiXCR, one entry per CDR3 protein. The sample consists of about 4,400 distinct CDR3 sequences, around 35% of them appearing once. Sequencing used CD4+ T cells from blood, cultured in vitro, obtained after SARS-CoV-2 vaccination. Receptors were obtained from a human donor who had recovered from COVID-19.

The rearrangement links TRBV18 to TRBJ1-1; TRBD1 matches 9 bases. The length of the CDR3 is 14 residues. V lost 5 bases and J lost 5; bases outside the gene matches: 6. Germline V gene sequence: CDR1 KGHSH, CDR2 LQKENI. The CDR3 region is CASSTQGARTEAFF. CDR3 DNA sequence: TGTGCCAGCTCAACACAGGGGGCGAGGACTGAAGCTTTCTTT.

The V and J genes are TRBV7-3 and TRBJ2-1; possibly TRBD1 for D (6 bases). Trimming left V 2 bases short and J 7 bases short, with 12 bases between. The CDR3 is 14 residues long. The V gene's germline CDR1 is SGHTA and CDR2 FQGTGA. CDR3 nucleotides: TGTGCCAGCAGCTTATCCGGGACAACAAATGAGCAGTTCTTC. It codes for CASSLSGTTNEQFF.

This chain joins TRBV2 and TRBJ2-7; a possible D gene is TRBD1 (5 bases). Per the germline V gene, CDR1 is SNHLY and CDR2 is FYNNEI. V was trimmed by 5 bases and J by 7 bases, leaving 18 bases between them. The CDR3 has 14 amino acids. The CDR3 region has the DNA TGTGCCAGCAGTTACAGTATGACAGTACTAGAGCAGTACTTC. It translates to CASSYSMTVLEQYF.

The chain joins TRBV2 to TRBJ2-1; no firm D call. Per germline, CDR1 SNHLY and CDR2 FYNNEI. The CDR3 length is 11 residues. Trimming cost V 4 bases and J 9 bases, with 7 bases left between them. CDR3 DNA: TGTGCCAGCAGTGTGGGTCGTGAGCAGTTCTTC. Translated: CASSVGREQFF. Drawing the rest from reference TRBV2 and TRBJ2-1, the complete variable domain is EPEVTQTPSHQVTQMGQEVILRCVPISNHLYFYWYRQILGQKVEFLVSFYNNEISEKSEIFDDQFSVERPDGSNFTLKIRSTKLEDSAMYFCASSVGREQFFGPGTRLTVL.

The genes are TRBV5-4 and TRBJ2-1; D may be TRBD2 (5 bases). Trimming removed 3 bases at V and 6 bases at J, with 25 bases between. There are 18 residues in the CDR3. CDR1 is SGHNT, CDR2 YYREEE, per germline (reference sequence). The CDR3 reads CASSSRLATLAFGNEQFF. Here the CDR3 DNA reads TGTGCCAGCAGCTCAAGGTTAGCGACTCTAGCTTTCGGCAATGAGCAGTTCTTC. The variable domain in full, with the rest retrieved from reference TRBV5-4 and TRBJ2-1, is ETGVTQSPTHLIKTRGQQVTLRCSSQSGHNTVSWYQQALGQGPQFIFQYYREEENGRGNFPPRFSGLQFPNYSSELNVNALELDDSALYLCASSSRLATLAFGNEQFFGPGTRLTVL.

This clonotype was recorded a few times. The chain couples TRBV6-5 to TRBJ2-3, with 15 bases identical to TRBD2. Germline V gene data show CDR1 as MNHEY and CDR2 as SVGAGI. V dropped 4 bases and J dropped 3; count of bases not matched to a gene: 11. This CDR3 is 19 amino acids long. The CDR3 DNA follows: TGTGCCAGCAGTTCCAGACGAGGACTAGCGGGGGGGAGTACAGATACGCAGTATTTT. This encodes CASSSRRGLAGGSTDTQYF.

The chain has TRBV19 and TRBJ2-2; maybe TRBD1 (5 bases). The CDR3 loop spans 15 amino acids. The germline gives CDR1 LNHDA, CDR2 SQIVND (reference sequence). The V end lost 7 bases, the J end lost 2 bases, and 14 bases lay between the germline ends. CDR3 in amino acids: CASKSRDVNTGELFF. CDR3 nucleotide sequence: TGTGCCAGTAAATCCAGGGATGTCAACACCGGGGAGCTGTTTTTT.

This clonotype appeared a few times. This chain connects TRBV6-5 to TRBJ1-6, with TRBD1 as a possible D gene (5 bases). CDR1 and CDR2 from the germline V gene are MNHEY and SVGAGI. This CDR3 is built from 14 residues. V gave up 3 bases and J gave up 9 bases, with 12 bases separating them. This CDR3 is CASSYQGIGSPLHF. DNA of the CDR3: TGTGCCAGCAGTTATCAGGGAATAGGTTCACCCCTCCACTTT.

V and J are TRBV27 and TRBJ2-7, with unresolved D. Germline lookup yields CDR1 MNHEY and CDR2 SMNVEV (reference sequence). The V and J ends lost 0 bases and 0 bases respectively, with 9 bases between them. CDR3 size: 15 residues. The CDR3 spells CASSLSFASSYEQYF. Written as DNA, the CDR3 is TGTGCCAGCAGTTTATCCTTTGCCAGCTCCTACGAGCAGTACTTC.

The V and J genes are TRBV12-3 or TRBV12-4 and TRBJ1-6, with 9 bases aligning to TRBD1. Germline trimming cut 6 bases from V and 7 bases from J; bases unmatched to any gene: 4. CDR3 length: 14 amino acids. For the CDR3, the DNA is TGTGCCAGCAGGCTCGGGACAGGGAATTCACCCCTCCACTTT. Protein sequence: CASRLGTGNSPLHF.

This sequence joins TRBV2 and TRBJ1-2; D unresolved. The germline V and J ends were trimmed by 3 bases and 7 bases, with 18 bases remaining between them. Germline loops: CDR1 SNHLY, CDR2 FYNNEI. The CDR3 is 15 amino acids. For the CDR3, the DNA is TGTGCCAGCAGTGACCGGGCCCCCCAAGAGTCTGGCTACACCTTC. It specifies CASSDRAPQESGYTF.

The rearrangement links TRBV18 to TRBJ2-5; 8 bases align to TRBD2. Germline CDR1 is KGHSH and CDR2 is LQKENI. The CDR3 is 16 amino acids. V trimming: 2 bases; J trimming: 4 bases; junction bases outside the gene matches: 9. For the CDR3, the DNA is TGTGCCAGCTCACCAGCGGGGGGAAGTTTTAGAGAGACCCAGTACTTC. Translation: CASSPAGGSFRETQYF.

This clonotype turned up a few times. The J gene is TRBJ2-3, the V gene TRBV5-1, with TRBD1 as a possible D gene (6 bases). Trimming removed 7 bases at V and 2 bases at J, with 14 bases between. This CDR3 has 14 residues. CDR1 and CDR2 (germline): SGHRS, YFSETQ. The CDR3 DNA reads as TGCGCCAGCGCTTGGGCAGGGGACACAGATACGCAGTATTTT. This codes for CASAWAGDTDTQYF.

The V and J genes are TRBV7-9 and TRBJ1-3, with 9 bases aligning to TRBD1. Per the germline V gene, CDR1 is SEHNR and CDR2 is FQNEAQ (reference sequence). This CDR3 has 15 amino acids. V shed 4 bases and J 4 bases; nucleotides not matched to a gene: 5. The CDR3 region has the DNA TGTGCCAGCAGCTCCTACAGGGGGCGGGGAAACACCATATATTTT. Protein product: CASSSYRGRGNTIYF.

The rearrangement joins TRBV12-3 or TRBV12-4 to TRBJ1-6, with 9 bases matching TRBD1. This CDR3 comprises 16 residues. After removal of 6 bases from V and 5 bases from J, the junction contained 8 bases not matched to a gene. The CDR3 sequence is CASRPGGTGNNSPLHF. Written as DNA, the CDR3 is TGTGCCAGCAGACCCGGCGGGACAGGGAATAATTCACCCCTCCACTTT.

The rearrangement uses TRBV19 and TRBJ1-5; unclear D gene. The CDR3 is 13 amino acids. V lost 4 bases and J lost 5, with 9 bases in between. Germline CDR1 reads LNHDA; CDR2 reads SQIVND (reference sequence). Here the CDR3 reads CASSRTVDQPQHF. In DNA, the CDR3 is TGTGCCAGTAGTAGGACTGTCGATCAGCCCCAGCATTTT.

The V gene is TRBV12-3 or TRBV12-4, the J gene TRBJ2-2; D unresolved. Trimming cost V 10 bases and J 7 bases, with 7 bases left between them. The CDR3 loop spans 10 amino acids. CDR3 sequence: CATLGGELFF. The CDR3 DNA reads as TGTGCCACCCTGGGCGGGGAGCTGTTTTTT.

The chain joins TRBV20-1 to TRBJ2-7; a possible D gene is TRBD2 (6 bases). The CDR3 consists of 15 residues. Germline CDR1 reads DFQATT; CDR2 reads SNEGSKA (reference sequence). Trimming took 3 bases from V and 6 from J, leaving 21 bases between them. CDR3 loop: CSARSGAGGSSEQYF. The CDR3 DNA reads as TGCAGTGCTAGGTCAGGAGCGGGTGGGTCATCCGAGCAGTACTTC.

The chain employs TRBV27 and TRBJ1-1, with 8 bases aligning to TRBD1. With V trimmed by 1 base and J by 0 bases, 7 bases remained unmatched. Germline V gene data show CDR1 as MNHEY and CDR2 as SMNVEV (reference sequence). This CDR3 is built from 17 residues. DNA for the CDR3: TGTGCCAGCAGTTTATTCGGGACAGGAATGATGAACACTGAAGCTTTCTTT. Residues: CASSLFGTGMMNTEAFF.

The chain carries TRBV20-1 and TRBJ2-7; D gene ambiguous. The ends were cut back, 0 bases at V and 2 bases at J, with 8 bases in the middle. The CDR3 has 13 amino acids. CDR1 is DFQATT, CDR2 SNEGSKA, per germline (reference sequence). The CDR3 sequence is CSARETSTYEQYF. The CDR3 coding sequence is TGCAGTGCTAGAGAAACGTCCACCTACGAGCAGTACTTC.

The chain combines TRBV27 with TRBJ1-1, with a tentative D call TRBD1 (6 bases). The V end lost 2 bases, the J end lost 5 bases, and 9 bases lay between the germline ends. Germline CDR1 and CDR2: MNHEY and SMNVEV (reference sequence). The CDR3 consists of 13 residues. CDR3 coding DNA: TGTGCCAGCAGTTTAGAGGGGGGGACTGAAGCTTTCTTT. Protein: CASSLEGGTEAFF.

This clonotype turned up a few times. The chain uses TRBV15 and TRBJ1-1; TRBD1 aligns across 7 bases. CDR3 length equals 18 residues. Per germline, CDR1 LNHNV and CDR2 YYDKDF (reference sequence). Trimming removed 5 bases from V and 0 bases from J; junction bases left unmatched: 15. DNA for the CDR3: TGTGCCACCAGCCGACGGACAGGAGGCCACTTAATGAACACTGAAGCTTTCTTT. It is translated as CATSRRTGGHLMNTEAFF.

The chain uses TRBV27 and TRBJ2-1, with 9 bases aligning to TRBD2. Unmatched junction bases numbered 7, after V lost 6 bases and J lost 7 bases. This CDR3 contains 14 residues. Germline V CDR1 and CDR2: MNHEY, SMNVEV (reference sequence). DNA for the CDR3: TGTGCCAGCAGCAGTTATAGCGGGAGTAATGAGCAGTTCTTC. Its translation: CASSSYSGSNEQFF.